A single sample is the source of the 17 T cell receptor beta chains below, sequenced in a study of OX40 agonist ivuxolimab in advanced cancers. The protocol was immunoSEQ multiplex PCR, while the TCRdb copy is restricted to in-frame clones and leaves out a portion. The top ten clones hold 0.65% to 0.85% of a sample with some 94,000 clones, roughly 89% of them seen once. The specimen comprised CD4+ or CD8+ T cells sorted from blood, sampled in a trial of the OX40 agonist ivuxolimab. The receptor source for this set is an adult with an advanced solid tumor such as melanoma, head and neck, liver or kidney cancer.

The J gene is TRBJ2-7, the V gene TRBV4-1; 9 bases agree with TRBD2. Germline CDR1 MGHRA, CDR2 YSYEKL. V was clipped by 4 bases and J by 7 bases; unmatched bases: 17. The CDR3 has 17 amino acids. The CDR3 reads CASSPGPLAGPRGEQYF. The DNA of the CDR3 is TGCGCCAGCAGCCCTGGCCCCCTAGCGGGACCCCGAGGGGAGCAGTACTTC.

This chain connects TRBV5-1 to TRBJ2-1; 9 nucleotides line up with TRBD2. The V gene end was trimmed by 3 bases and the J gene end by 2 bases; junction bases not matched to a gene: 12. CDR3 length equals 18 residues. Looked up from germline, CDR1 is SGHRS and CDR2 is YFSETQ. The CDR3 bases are TGCGCCAGCAGCTCCAACCCCGGGACTAGCATCCCCTACAATGAGCAGTTCTTC. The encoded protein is CASSSNPGTSIPYNEQFF.

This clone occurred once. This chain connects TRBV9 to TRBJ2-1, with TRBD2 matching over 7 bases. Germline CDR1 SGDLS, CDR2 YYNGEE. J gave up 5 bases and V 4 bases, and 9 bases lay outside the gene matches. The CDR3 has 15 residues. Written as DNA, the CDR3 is TGTGCCAGCAGCCAGACTAGCATCTTCGACAATGAGCAGTTCTTC. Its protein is CASSQTSIFDNEQFF.

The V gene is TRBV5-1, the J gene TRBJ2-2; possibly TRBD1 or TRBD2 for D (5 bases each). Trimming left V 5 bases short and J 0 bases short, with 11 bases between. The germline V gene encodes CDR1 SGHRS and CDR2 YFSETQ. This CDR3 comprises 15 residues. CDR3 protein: CASRVRGTNTGELFF. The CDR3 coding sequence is TGCGCCAGCAGGGTGAGGGGAACGAACACCGGGGAGCTGTTTTTT.

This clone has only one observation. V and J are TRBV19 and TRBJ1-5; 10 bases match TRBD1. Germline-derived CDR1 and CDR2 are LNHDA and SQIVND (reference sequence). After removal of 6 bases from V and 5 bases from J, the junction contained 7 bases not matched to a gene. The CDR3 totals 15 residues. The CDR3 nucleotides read TGTGCCAGTAGAGACTCCGGGACAGGGGATCAGCCCCAGCATTTT. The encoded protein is CASRDSGTGDQPQHF.

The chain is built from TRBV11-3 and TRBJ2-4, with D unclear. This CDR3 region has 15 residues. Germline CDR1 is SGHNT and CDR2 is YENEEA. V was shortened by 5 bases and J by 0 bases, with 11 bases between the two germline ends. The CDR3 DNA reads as TGTGCCAGCAGCCCTTACACAGTAGCCAAAAACATTCAGTACTTC. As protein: CASSPYTVAKNIQYF.

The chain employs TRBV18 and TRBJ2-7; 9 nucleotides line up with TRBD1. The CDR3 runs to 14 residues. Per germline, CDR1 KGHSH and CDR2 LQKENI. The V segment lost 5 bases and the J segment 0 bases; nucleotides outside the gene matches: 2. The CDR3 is CASSGDRDSYEQYF. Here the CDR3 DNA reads TGTGCCAGCTCAGGGGACAGGGACTCCTACGAGCAGTACTTC.

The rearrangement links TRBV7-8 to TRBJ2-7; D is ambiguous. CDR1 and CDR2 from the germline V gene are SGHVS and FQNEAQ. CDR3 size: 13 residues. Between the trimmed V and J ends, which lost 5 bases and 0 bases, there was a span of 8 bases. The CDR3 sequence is CASSLSYSYEQYF. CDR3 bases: TGTGCCAGCAGCCTAAGTTACTCCTACGAGCAGTACTTC.

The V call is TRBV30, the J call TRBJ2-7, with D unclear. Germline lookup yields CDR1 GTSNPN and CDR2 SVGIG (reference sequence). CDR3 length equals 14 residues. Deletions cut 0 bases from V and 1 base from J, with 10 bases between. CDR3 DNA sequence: TGTGCCTGGAGTGTAGGCTTACAATCCTACGAGCAGTACTTC. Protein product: CAWSVGLQSYEQYF.

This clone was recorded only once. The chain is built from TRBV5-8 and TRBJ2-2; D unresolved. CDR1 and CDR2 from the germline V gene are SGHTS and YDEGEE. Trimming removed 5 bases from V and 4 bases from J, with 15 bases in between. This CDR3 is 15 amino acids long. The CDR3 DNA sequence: TGTGCCAGCAGGCTGGCCAGGTTCCGCACCGGGGAGCTGTTTTTT. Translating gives CASRLARFRTGELFF.

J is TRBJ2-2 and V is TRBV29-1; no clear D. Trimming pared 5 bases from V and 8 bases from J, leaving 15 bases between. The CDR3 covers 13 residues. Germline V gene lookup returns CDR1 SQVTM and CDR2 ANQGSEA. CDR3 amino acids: CSVLLVRAGELFF. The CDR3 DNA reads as TGCAGCGTTCTACTTGTTAGAGCGGGGGAGCTGTTTTTT.

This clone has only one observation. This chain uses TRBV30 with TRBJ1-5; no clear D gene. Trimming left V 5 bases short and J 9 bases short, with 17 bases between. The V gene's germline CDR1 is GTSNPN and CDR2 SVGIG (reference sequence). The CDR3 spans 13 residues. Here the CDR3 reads CAWGIGSVGPQHF. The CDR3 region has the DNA TGTGCCTGGGGAATCGGGTCCGTAGGGCCCCAGCATTTT. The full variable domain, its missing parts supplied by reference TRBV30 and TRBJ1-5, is SQTIHQWPATLVQPVGSPLSLECTVEGTSNPNLYWYRQAAGRGLQLLFYSVGIGQISSEVPQNLSASRPQDRQFILSSKKLLLSDSGFYLCAWGIGSVGPQHFGDGTRLSIL.

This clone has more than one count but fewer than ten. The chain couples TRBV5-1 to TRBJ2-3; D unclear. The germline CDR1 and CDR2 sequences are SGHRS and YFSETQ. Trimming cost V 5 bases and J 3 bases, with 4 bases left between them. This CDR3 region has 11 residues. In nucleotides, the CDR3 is TGCGCCAGCAGGGGGACAGATACGCAGTATTTT. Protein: CASRGTDTQYF.

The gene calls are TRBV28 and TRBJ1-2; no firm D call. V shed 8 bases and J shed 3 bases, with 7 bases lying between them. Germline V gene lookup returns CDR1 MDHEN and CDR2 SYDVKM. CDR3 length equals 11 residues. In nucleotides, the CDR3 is TGTGCCAGCGGTGCGCACTATGGCTACACCTTC. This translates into CASGAHYGYTF.

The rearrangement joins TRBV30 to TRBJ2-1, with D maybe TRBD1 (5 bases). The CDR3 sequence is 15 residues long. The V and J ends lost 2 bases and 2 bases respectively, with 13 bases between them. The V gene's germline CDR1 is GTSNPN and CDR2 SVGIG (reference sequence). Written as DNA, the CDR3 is TGTGCCTGGAGTTTTGACAGTGGTACCTACAATGAGCAGTTCTTC. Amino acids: CAWSFDSGTYNEQFF.

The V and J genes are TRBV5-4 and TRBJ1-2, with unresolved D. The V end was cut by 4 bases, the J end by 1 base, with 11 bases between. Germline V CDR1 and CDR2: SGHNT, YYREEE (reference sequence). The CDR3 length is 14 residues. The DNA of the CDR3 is TGTGCCAGCAGCCCCGGAGGGTTTAACTATGGCTACACCTTC. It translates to CASSPGGFNYGYTF.

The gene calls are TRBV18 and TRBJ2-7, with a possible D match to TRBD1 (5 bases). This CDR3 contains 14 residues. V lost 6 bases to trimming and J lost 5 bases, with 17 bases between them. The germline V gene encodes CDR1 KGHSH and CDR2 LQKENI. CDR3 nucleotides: TGTGCCAGCTCCTTCGCTCAGGGCTTTGACGAGCAGTACTTC. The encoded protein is CASSFAQGFDEQYF.